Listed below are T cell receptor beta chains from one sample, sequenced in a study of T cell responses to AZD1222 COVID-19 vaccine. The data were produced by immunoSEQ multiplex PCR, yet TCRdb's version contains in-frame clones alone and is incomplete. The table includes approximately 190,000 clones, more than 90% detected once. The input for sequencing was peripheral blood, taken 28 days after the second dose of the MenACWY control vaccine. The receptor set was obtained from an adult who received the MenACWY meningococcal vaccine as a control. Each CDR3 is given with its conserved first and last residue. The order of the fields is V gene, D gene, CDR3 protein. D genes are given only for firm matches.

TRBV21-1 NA CASILGPPAGGTGELFF
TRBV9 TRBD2 CASSVEPAGGNAGELFF
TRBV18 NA CASAYDRTSLETQYF
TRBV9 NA CASTYADRNYGYTF
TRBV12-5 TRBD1 CASGLGQVNTEAFF
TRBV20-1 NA CSASVTGPSYEQYF
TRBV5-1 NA CASRGPGQNTEAFF
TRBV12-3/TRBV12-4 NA CASSLESEAFF
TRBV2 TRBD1 CASSVDRVGETQYF
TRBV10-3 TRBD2 CAISASRTSGNEQYF
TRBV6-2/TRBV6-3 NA CASSYSNGALNQPQHF